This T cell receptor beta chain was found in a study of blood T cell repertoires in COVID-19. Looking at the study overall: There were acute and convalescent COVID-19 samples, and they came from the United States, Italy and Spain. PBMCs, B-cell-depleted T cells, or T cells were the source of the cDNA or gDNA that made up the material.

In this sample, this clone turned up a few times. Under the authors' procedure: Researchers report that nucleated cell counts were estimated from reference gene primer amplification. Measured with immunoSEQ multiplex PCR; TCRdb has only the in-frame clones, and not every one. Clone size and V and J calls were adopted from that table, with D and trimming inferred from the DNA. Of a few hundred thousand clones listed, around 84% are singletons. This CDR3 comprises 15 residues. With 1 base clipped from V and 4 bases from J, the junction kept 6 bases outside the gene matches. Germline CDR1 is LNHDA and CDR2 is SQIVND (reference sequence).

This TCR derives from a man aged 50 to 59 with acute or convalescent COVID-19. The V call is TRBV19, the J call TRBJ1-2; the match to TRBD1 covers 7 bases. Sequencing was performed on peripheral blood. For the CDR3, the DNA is TGTGCCAGTAGTATAGGAGAGGGGACAGTCTATGGCTACACCTTC. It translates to CASSIGEGTVYGYTF.